Below, one TCR beta chain is given with its context. Antigen unknown. This sample was taken from a study of T cell responses to AZD1222 COVID-19 vaccine. Findings of the study overall: Among the donors, most were white British and more were female, and clonal diversity was possibly underestimated.

The data were produced by immunoSEQ multiplex PCR, yet TCRdb's version contains in-frame clones alone and is incomplete. Among approximately 100,000 clones listed, about 89% were seen once. The CDR3 extends over 13 amino acids. CDR1 and CDR2 from the germline V gene are SNHLY and FYNNEI. Trimming shortened V by 4 bases and J by 8 bases, and 11 bases separated the two germline ends. This receptor was taken from an adult who received the AZD1222 COVID-19 vaccine. V and J are TRBV2 and TRBJ1-4, with D possibly being TRBD1 (6 bases). Here the sequenced sample was peripheral blood, taken 28 days after the second AZD1222 dose. The DNA of the CDR3 is TGTGCCAGCAGTGTAGGGGGATGGGAAAAACTGTTTTTT. Encoded protein: CASSVGGWEKLFF.